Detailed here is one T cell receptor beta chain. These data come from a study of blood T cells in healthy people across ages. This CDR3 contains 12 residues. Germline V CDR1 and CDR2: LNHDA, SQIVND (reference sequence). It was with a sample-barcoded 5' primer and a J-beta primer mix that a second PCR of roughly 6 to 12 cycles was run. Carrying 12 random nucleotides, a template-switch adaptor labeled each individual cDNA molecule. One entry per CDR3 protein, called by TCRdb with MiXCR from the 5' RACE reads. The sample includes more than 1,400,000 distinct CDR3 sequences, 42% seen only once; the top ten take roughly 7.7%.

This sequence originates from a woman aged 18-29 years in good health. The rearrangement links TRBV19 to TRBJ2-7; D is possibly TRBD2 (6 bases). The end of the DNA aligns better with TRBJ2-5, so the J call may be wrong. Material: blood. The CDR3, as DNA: TGTGCCAGCTGGGGGGACGGGGAGACCCAGTACTTC. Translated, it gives CASWGDGETQYF.